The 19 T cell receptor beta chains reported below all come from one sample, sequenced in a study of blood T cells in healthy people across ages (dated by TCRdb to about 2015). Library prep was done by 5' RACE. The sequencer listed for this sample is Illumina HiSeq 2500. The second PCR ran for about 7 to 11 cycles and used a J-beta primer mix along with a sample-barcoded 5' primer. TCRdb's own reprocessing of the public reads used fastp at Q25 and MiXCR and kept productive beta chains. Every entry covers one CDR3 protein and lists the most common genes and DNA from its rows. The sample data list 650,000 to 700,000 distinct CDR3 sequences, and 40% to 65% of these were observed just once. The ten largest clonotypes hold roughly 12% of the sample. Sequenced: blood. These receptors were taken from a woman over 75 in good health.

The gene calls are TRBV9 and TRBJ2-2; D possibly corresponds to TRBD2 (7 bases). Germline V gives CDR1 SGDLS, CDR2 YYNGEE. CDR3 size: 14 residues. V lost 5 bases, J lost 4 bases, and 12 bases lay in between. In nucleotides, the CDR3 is TGTGCCAGCAGGGGCGGGGGCGGCACCGGGGAGCTGTTTTTT. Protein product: CASRGGGGTGELFF. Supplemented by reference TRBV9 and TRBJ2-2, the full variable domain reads DSGVTQTPKHLITATGQRVTLRCSPRSGDLSVYWYQQSLDQGLQFLIQYYNGEERAKGNILERFSAQQFPDLHSELNLSSLELGDSALYFCASRGGGGTGELFFGEGSRLTVL.

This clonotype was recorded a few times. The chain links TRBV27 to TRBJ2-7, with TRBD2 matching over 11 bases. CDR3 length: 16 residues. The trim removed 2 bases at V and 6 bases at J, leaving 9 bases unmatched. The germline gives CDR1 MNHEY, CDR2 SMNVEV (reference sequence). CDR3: CASSLAASGGPLEQYF. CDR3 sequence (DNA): TGTGCCAGCAGTTTAGCAGCTAGCGGGGGGCCGCTCGAGCAGTACTTC.

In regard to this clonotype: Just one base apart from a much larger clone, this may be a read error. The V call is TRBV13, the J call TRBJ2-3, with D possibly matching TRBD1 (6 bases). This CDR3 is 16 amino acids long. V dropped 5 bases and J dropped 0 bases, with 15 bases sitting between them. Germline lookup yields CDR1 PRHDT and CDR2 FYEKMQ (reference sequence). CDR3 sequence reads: CASSLEDSPSTDTQYF. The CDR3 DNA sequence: TGTGCCAGCAGCCTAGAGGACAGCCCTAGCACAGATACGCAGTATTTT.

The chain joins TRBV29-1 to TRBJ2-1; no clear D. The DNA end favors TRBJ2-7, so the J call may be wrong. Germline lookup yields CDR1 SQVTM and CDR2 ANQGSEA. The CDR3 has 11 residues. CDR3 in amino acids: CSVGAEYEQYF. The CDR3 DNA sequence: TGCAGCGTTGGGGCGGAGTACGAGCAGTACTTC.

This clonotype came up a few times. For the CDR3, the DNA is TGTGCCAGCAGTGAAGTGGGGGTCCAAGAGACCCAGTACTTC. Protein: CASSEVGVQETQYF. The chain recombines TRBV25-1 with TRBJ2-5; the D gene could be TRBD1 or TRBD2 (5 bases each). Trimming removed 2 bases at V and 1 base at J, with 8 bases between. The CDR3 contains 14 residues. In germline, CDR1 is MGHDK, CDR2 SYGVNS.

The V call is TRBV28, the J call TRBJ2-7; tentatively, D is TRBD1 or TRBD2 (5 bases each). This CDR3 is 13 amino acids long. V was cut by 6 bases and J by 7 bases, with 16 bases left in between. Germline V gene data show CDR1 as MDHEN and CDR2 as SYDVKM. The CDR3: CASRGDQSNEQYF. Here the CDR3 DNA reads TGTGCCAGCAGGGGGGACCAAAGCAATGAGCAGTACTTC.

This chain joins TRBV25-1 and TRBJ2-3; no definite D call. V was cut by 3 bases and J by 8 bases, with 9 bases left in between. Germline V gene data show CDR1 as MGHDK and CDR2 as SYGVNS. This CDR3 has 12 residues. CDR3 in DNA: TGTGCCAGCAGTGACGGTTCTGGTACGCAGTATTTT. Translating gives CASSDGSGTQYF.

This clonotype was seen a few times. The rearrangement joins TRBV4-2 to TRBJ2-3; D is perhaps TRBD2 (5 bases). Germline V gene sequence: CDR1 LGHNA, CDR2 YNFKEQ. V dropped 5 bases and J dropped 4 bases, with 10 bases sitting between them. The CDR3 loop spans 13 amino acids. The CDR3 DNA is TGTGCCAGCAGCTCTAGCCGGGCAGATACGCAGTATTTT. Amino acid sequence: CASSSSRADTQYF.

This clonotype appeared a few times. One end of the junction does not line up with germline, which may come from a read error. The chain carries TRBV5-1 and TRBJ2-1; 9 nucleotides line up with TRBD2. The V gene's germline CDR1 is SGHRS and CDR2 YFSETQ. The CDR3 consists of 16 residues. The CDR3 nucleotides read TGCGCCAGCAGCAATCCGGGACTAGCCTCCCACAATGAGCAGTTCTTC. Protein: CASSNPGLASHNEQFF.

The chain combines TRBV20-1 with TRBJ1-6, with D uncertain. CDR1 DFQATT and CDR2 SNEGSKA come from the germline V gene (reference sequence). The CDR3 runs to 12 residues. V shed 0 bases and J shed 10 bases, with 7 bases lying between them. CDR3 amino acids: CSARDPDSPLHF. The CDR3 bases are TGCAGTGCTAGAGACCCGGACTCACCCCTCCACTTT.

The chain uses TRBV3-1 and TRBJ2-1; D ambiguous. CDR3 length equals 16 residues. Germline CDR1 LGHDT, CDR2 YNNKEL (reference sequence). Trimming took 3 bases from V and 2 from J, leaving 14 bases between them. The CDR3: CASSQRTLGPYNEQFF. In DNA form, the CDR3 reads TGTGCCAGCAGCCAGAGGACCCTTGGGCCCTACAATGAGCAGTTCTTC.

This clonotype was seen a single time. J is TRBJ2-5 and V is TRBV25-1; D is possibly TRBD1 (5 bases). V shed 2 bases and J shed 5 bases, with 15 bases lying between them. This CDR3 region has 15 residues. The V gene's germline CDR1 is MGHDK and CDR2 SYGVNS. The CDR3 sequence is CASSEAKGLGETQYF. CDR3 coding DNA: TGTGCCAGCAGTGAAGCGAAGGGGCTGGGGGAGACCCAGTACTTC.

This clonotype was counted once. The CDR3 reads CASSATSGGRDNEQFF. CDR3 coding DNA: TGTGCCAGCAGTGCAACTAGCGGGGGAAGGGACAATGAGCAGTTCTTC. The rearrangement joins TRBV12-3 or TRBV12-4 to TRBJ2-1; 11 bases are shared with TRBD2. V dropped 5 bases and J dropped 5; count of bases not matched to a gene: 8. The CDR3 is made up of 16 amino acids.

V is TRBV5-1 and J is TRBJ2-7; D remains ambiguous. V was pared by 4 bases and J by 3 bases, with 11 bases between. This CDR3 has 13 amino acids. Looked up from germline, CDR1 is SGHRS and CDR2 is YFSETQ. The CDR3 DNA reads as TGCGCCAGCAGCGTGGACCGACACTACGAGCAGTACTTC. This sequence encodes CASSVDRHYEQYF.

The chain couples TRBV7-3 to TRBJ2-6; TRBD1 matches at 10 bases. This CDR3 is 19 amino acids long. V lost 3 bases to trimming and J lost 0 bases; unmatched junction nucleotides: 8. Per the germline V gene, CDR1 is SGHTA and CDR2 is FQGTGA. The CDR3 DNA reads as TGTGCCAGCAGCTTTTCCGGGACAGGGGTCCCCTCTGGGGCCAACGTCCTGACTTTC. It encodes CASSFSGTGVPSGANVLTF.

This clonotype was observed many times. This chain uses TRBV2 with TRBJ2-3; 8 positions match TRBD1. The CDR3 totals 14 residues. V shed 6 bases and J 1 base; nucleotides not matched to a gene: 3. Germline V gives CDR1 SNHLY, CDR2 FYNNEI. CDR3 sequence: CASSDRGRTDTQYF. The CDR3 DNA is TGTGCCAGCAGCGACAGGGGTCGCACAGATACGCAGTATTTT.

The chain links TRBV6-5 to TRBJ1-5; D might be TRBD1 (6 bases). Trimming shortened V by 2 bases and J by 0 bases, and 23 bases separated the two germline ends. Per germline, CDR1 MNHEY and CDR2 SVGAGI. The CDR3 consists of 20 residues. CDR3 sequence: CASSYPPFVGTPSSNQPQHF. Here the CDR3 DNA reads TGTGCCAGCAGTTACCCCCCGTTCGTAGGGACACCGAGTAGCAATCAGCCCCAGCATTTT.

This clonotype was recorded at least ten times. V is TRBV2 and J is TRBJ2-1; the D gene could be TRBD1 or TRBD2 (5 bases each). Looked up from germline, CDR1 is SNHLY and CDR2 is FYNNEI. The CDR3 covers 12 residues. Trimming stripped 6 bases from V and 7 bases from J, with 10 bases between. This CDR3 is CASRSRGNEQFF. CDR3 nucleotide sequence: TGTGCCAGCAGGTCGAGGGGAAATGAGCAGTTCTTC. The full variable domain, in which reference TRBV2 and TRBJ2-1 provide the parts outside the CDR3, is EPEVTQTPSHQVTQMGQEVILRCVPISNHLYFYWYRQILGQKVEFLVSFYNNEISEKSEIFDDQFSVERPDGSNFTLKIRSTKLEDSAMYFCASRSRGNEQFFGPGTRLTVL.

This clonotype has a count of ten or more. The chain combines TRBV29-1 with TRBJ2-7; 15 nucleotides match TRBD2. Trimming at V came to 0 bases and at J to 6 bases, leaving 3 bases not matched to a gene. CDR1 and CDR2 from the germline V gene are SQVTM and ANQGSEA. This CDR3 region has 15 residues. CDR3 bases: TGCAGCGTTGAAGATTTGGGACTAGCGGGAGGCGAGCAGTACTTC. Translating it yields CSVEDLGLAGGEQYF.